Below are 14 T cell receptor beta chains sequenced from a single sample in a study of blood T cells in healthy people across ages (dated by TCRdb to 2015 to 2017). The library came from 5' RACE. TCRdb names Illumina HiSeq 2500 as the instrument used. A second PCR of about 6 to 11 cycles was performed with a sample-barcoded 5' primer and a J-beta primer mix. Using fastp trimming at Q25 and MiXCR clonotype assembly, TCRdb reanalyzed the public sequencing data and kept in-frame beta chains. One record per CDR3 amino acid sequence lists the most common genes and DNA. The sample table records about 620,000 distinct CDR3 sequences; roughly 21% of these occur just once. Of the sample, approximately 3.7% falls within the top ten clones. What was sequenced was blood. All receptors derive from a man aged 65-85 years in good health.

CDR3 sequence (DNA): TGTGCCAGCAGCCCCGCCCCGGCGAACTATGGCTACACCTTC. Translating it yields CASSPAPANYGYTF. The chain links TRBV11-2 to TRBJ1-2; D is unresolved. This CDR3 region has 14 residues. Germline CDR1 and CDR2: SGHAT and FQNNGV. The V end was cut by 5 bases, the J end by 2 bases, with 12 bases between.

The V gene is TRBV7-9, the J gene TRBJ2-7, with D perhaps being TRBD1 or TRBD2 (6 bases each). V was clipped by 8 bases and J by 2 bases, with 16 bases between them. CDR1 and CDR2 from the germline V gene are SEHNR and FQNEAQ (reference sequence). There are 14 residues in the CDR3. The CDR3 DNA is TGTGCCAGCGGGGGGCCCACGATTCCCTACGAGCAGTACTTC. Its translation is CASGGPTIPYEQYF.

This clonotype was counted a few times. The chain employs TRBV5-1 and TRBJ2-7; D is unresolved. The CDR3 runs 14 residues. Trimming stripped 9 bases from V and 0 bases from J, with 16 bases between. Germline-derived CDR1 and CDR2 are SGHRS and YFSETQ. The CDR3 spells CATSLDPSSYEQYF. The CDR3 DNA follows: TGCGCCACCTCTTTAGATCCTAGCTCCTACGAGCAGTACTTC.

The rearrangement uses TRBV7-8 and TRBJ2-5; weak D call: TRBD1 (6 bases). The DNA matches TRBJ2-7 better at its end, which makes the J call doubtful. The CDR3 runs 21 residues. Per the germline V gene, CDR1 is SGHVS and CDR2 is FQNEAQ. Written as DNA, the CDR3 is TGTGCCAGCAGCTTACAGTTCAGAACAGGGCAGGGACAACCCTTTTCCTACGAGCAGTACTTC. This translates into CASSLQFRTGQGQPFSYEQYF.

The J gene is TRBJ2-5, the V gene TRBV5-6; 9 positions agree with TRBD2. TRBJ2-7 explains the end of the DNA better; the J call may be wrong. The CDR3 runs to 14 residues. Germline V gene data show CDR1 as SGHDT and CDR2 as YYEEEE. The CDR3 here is CASRRLAATYEQYF. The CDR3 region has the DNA TGTGCCAGCAGGCGACTAGCGGCAACCTACGAGCAGTACTTC.

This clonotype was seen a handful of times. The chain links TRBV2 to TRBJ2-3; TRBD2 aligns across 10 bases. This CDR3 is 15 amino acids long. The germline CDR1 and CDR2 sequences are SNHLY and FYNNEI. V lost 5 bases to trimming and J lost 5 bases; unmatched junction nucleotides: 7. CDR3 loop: CASSNQREGLDTQYF. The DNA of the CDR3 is TGTGCCAGCAGTAACCAGCGGGAGGGCCTAGATACGCAGTATTTT.

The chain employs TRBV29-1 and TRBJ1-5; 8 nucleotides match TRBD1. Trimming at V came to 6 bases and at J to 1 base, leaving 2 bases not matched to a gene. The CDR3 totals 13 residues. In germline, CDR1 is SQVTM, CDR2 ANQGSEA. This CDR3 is CSVRQGSNQPQHF. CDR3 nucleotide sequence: TGCAGCGTAAGACAGGGGAGCAATCAGCCCCAGCATTTT.

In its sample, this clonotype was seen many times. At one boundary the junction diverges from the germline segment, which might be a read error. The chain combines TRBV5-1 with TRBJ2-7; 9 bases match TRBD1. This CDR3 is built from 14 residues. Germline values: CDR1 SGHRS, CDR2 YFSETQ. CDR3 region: CASSTGQGAYEQYF. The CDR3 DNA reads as TGTGCCAGCAGTACGGGACAGGGAGCCTACGAGCAGTACTTC.

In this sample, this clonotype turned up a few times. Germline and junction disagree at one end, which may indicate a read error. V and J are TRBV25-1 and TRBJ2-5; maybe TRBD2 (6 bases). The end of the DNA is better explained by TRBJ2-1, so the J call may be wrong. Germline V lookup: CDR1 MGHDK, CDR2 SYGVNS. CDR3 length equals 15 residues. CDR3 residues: CASSEYRGSGNEQFF. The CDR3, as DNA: TGTGCCAGTAGTGAATATCGGGGTAGCGGCAATGAGCAGTTCTTC.

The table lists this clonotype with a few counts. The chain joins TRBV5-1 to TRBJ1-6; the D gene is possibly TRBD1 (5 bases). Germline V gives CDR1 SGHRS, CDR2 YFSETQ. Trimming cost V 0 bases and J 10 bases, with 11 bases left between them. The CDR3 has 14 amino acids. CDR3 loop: CASSLGGVVSPLHF. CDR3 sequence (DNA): TGCGCCAGCAGCTTGGGGGGGGTAGTGTCACCCCTCCACTTT.

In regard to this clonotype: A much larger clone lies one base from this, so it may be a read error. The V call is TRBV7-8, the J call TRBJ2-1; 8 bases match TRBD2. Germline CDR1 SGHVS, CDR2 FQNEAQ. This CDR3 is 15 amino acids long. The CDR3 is CASSLAWTSWNEQLF. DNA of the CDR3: TGTGCCAGCAGCTTAGCCTGGACTAGCTGGAATGAGCAGCTCTTC.

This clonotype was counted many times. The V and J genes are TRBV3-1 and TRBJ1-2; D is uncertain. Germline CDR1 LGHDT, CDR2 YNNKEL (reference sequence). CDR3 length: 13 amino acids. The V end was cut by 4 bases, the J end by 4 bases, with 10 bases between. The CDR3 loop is CASSRAGSYGYTF. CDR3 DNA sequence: TGTGCCAGCAGCCGTGCCGGTAGCTATGGCTACACCTTC. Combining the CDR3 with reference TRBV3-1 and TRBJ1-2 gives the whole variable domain DTAVSQTPKYLVTQMGNDKSIKCEQNLGHDTMYWYKQDSKKFLKIMFSYNNKELIINETVPNRFSPKSPDKAHLNLHINSLELGDSAVYFCASSRAGSYGYTFGSGTRLTVV.

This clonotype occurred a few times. The CDR3 DNA follows: TGTGCCAGCAGCGTAGTATCTAACGGGGAGACCCAGTACTTC. Its translation: CASSVVSNGETQYF. The chain is built from TRBV9 and TRBJ2-5, with D uncertain. The CDR3 runs to 14 residues. Germline V gene lookup returns CDR1 SGDLS and CDR2 YYNGEE. Trimming shortened V by 0 bases and J by 5 bases, and 11 bases separated the two germline ends.

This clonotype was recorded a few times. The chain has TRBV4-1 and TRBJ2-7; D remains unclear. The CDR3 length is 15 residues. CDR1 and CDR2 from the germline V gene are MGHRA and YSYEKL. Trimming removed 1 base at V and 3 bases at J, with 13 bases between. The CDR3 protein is CASSQADQVFYEQYF. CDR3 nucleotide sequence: TGCGCCAGCAGCCAAGCGGATCAGGTCTTCTACGAGCAGTACTTC.